What follows are 22 T cell receptor beta chains derived from one specimen sequenced in a study of metastatic and nonmetastatic thyroid tumors. Prior to thyroid surgery, none of the patients had received any treatment. TCRdb ran MiXCR on the PCR reads. The table has over 20,000 clones, roughly 25% seen once. Sequenced: tumor tissue. These receptor sequences come from a male donor with papillary thyroid cancer or a benign thyroid nodule (not recorded which). Some clones in this sample may be carry-over from other donors' samples.

The J gene is TRBJ2-7, the V gene TRBV28, with D tentatively TRBD1 or TRBD2 (6 bases each). There are 16 residues in the CDR3. The germline V gene has CDR1 MDHEN and CDR2 SYDVKM. V lost 4 bases and J lost 7, with 23 bases in between. The CDR3 bases are TGTGCCAGCAGTTGGTTCGGGGGCGGGACAACGCGGGAGCAGTACTTC. Its translation is CASSWFGGGTTREQYF. The variable domain in full, with the rest retrieved from reference TRBV28 and TRBJ2-7, is DVKVTQSSRYLVKRTGEKVFLECVQDMDHENMFWYRQDPGLGLRLIYFSYDVKMKEKGDIPEGYSVSREKKERFSLILESASTNQTSMYLCASSWFGGGTTREQYFGPGTRLTVT.

At least ten counts were recorded for this clone. The V gene is TRBV5-4, the J gene TRBJ2-5, with unresolved D. Germline CDR1 is SGHNT and CDR2 is YYREEE (reference sequence). V gave up 4 bases and J gave up 1 base, with 14 bases separating them. The length of the CDR3 is 15 residues. CDR3 DNA sequence: TGTGCCAGCAGCGCCAGGACGGACGTCCAAGAGACCCAGTACTTC. Encoded protein: CASSARTDVQETQYF.

Remarks on this clone: Mismatch with germline at one junction end may stem from a read error. The V call is TRBV6-1, the J call TRBJ1-6; no clear D. CDR3 length: 14 residues. CDR1 MNHNS and CDR2 SASEGT come from the germline V gene. CDR3 DNA sequence: TGTGCCAGCAGCCTGGGGAAGGGCGGGTCACCCCTCAACTTT. Translation gives CASSLGKGGSPLNF.

This clone was detected only once. The chain is built from TRBV11-2 and TRBJ1-5; D unclear. The CDR3 extends over 16 amino acids. Germline V gives CDR1 SGHAT, CDR2 FQNNGV. V shed 4 bases and J shed 3 bases, with 16 bases lying between them. The CDR3 sequence is CASSSDPISVNQPQHF. The CDR3 DNA follows: TGTGCCAGCAGCTCCGATCCTATATCGGTCAATCAGCCCCAGCATTTT.

This clone has just a few counts. The chain links TRBV15 to TRBJ2-7; a possible D gene is TRBD2 (6 bases). Trimming left V 1 base short and J 3 bases short, with 10 bases between. The V gene's germline CDR1 is LNHNV and CDR2 YYDKDF (reference sequence). This CDR3 is 14 amino acids long. In nucleotides, the CDR3 is TGTGCCACCAGCAGAGGGGGACTGATCTACGAGCAGTACTTC. Amino acids: CATSRGGLIYEQYF.

This chain connects TRBV9 to TRBJ1-1, with D perhaps TRBD1 (5 bases). Germline CDR1 is SGDLS and CDR2 is YYNGEE. Trimming took 3 bases from V and 1 from J, leaving 7 bases between them. This CDR3 has 13 amino acids. CDR3 residues: CASSAGWNTEAFF. CDR3 bases: TGTGCCAGCAGCGCAGGGTGGAACACTGAAGCTTTCTTT. Together with reference TRBV9 and TRBJ1-1, the CDR3 gives the full variable domain: DSGVTQTPKHLITATGQRVTLRCSPRSGDLSVYWYQQSLDQGLQFLIQYYNGEERAKGNILERFSAQQFPDLHSELNLSSLELGDSALYFCASSAGWNTEAFFGQGTRLTVV.

This clone showed up many times. J is TRBJ1-1 and V is TRBV4-3; no firm D call. The CDR3 consists of 15 residues. Germline V gives CDR1 LGHNA, CDR2 YSLEER. V lost 1 base, J lost 6 bases, and 15 bases lay in between. The CDR3 reads CASSQVGGIDAEAFF. The CDR3 DNA follows: TGCGCCAGCAGCCAAGTTGGCGGTATTGACGCTGAAGCTTTCTTT.

As for this clone: Sequence at one end of the junction differs from germline and may be a read error. The V call is TRBV7-3, the J call TRBJ2-3; 11 positions agree with TRBD2. The CDR3 contains 16 residues. The germline CDR1 and CDR2 sequences are SGHTA and FQGTGA. CDR3 DNA: TGTTCCAGCAGCTTAACGGGACTAGCGGCAGGGGATACGCAGTATTTT. Its protein is CSSSLTGLAAGDTQYF.

By its share, this clone is medium-sized. The chain links TRBV9 to TRBJ2-1; 10 bases align to TRBD2. The CDR3 totals 16 residues. Germline V CDR1 and CDR2: SGDLS, YYNGEE. V trimming: 4 bases; J trimming: 4 bases; junction bases outside the gene matches: 8. The CDR3 DNA is TGTGCCAGCAGCCCCCGAGCGGGAGGGGATTACAATGAGCAGTTCTTC. It is translated as CASSPRAGGDYNEQFF.

This clone was seen many times. The chain combines TRBV6-1 with TRBJ2-1, with D maybe TRBD1 (5 bases). V dropped 8 bases and J dropped 8 bases, with 25 bases sitting between them. This CDR3 contains 16 residues. Germline lookup yields CDR1 MNHNS and CDR2 SASEGT. The CDR3 here is CASPLNTPEGVDEQFF. CDR3 DNA sequence: TGTGCCAGCCCTCTTAACACACCCGAAGGGGTAGATGAGCAGTTCTTC.

Regarding this clone: This may come from a read error, since a much larger clone is one base off. Different DNA sequences within this sample yield the same CDR3. The CDR3 loop reads CATSDSGLAGGSDIQYF. CDR3 DNA sequence: TGTGCCACCAGTGATTCTGGACTAGCGGGAGGCTCGGACATTCAGTACTTC. The chain uses TRBV24-1 and TRBJ2-4; 14 bases are a match to TRBD2. Per germline, CDR1 KGHDR and CDR2 SFDVKD. V gave up 2 bases and J gave up 8 bases; unmatched junction bases: 7. This CDR3 region has 17 residues.

In this sample, this clone turned up many times. CDR3 coding DNA: TGTGCCACCAGTGAAATGGACAGGGGGCATGAGACCCAGTACTTC. As protein: CATSEMDRGHETQYF. This chain joins TRBV24-1 and TRBJ2-5; TRBD1 aligns across 11 bases. Germline V gene lookup returns CDR1 KGHDR and CDR2 SFDVKD. This CDR3 has 15 amino acids. V lost 4 bases to trimming and J lost 5 bases; unmatched junction nucleotides: 5.

Comment on this clone: Being one base from a much bigger clone, this may be a read error. At the DNA level, this CDR3 is encoded by other sequences in the same sample as well. This chain joins TRBV20-1 and TRBJ2-7; 11 bases match TRBD1. The CDR3 is 15 residues long. The trim removed 5 bases at V and 6 bases at J, leaving 12 bases unmatched. Germline loops: CDR1 DFQATT, CDR2 SNEGSKA (reference sequence). CDR3 sequence reads: CSAAGTGGRLGEQYF. DNA for the CDR3: TGCAGTGCTGCCGGGACAGGGGGTCGGTTGGGCGAGCAGTACTTC.

This clone has a count of ten or more. V and J are TRBV3-1 and TRBJ2-5; a possible D gene is TRBD1 (8 bases). CDR1 and CDR2 from the germline V gene are LGHDT and YNNKEL (reference sequence). The CDR3 sequence is 16 residues long. V shed 1 base and J shed 5 bases, with 17 bases lying between them. DNA for the CDR3: TGTGCCAGCAGCCAAGCTCGATACAGGGGGGGGGAGACCCAGTACTTC. It specifies CASSQARYRGGETQYF.

Points on this clone: A much larger clone is a single base away; this may be a read error. The V gene is TRBV7-2, the J gene TRBJ2-5; 9 nucleotides match TRBD1. The CDR3 extends over 16 amino acids. The germline gives CDR1 SGHTA, CDR2 FQGNSA. The CDR3 sequence: CASSLASGQGRETQSF. Written as DNA, the CDR3 is TGTGCCAGCAGCTTAGCCTCGGGACAGGGAAGAGAGACCCAATCCTTC.

The sample holds many counts of this clone. The rearrangement links TRBV27 to TRBJ1-1; maybe TRBD1 (5 bases). Germline CDR1 is MNHEY and CDR2 is SMNVEV (reference sequence). With 2 bases removed from V and 4 bases from J, the gap between germline ends came to 14 bases. This CDR3 comprises 15 residues. The CDR3 loop reads CASSLQGHFATEAFF. DNA of the CDR3: TGTGCCAGCAGTTTACAGGGCCATTTCGCCACTGAAGCTTTCTTT.

The rearrangement joins TRBV10-1 to TRBJ2-7; 9 positions match TRBD1. Germline CDR1 reads WNHNN; CDR2 reads SYGVQD (reference sequence). V was pared by 6 bases and J by 5 bases, with 8 bases of the junction left unmatched. The CDR3 has 14 amino acids. The CDR3 loop reads CASSPGTGLDEQYF. The CDR3 DNA reads as TGCGCCAGCAGCCCCGGGACAGGGCTAGACGAGCAGTACTTC.

This clone appeared many times. The gene calls are TRBV20-1 and TRBJ1-2; TRBD1 aligns across 10 bases. The CDR3 contains 13 residues. V lost 5 bases, J lost 6 bases, and 6 bases stayed unmatched. CDR1 is DFQATT, CDR2 SNEGSKA, per germline (reference sequence). CDR3 bases: TGCAGTGCTTATCGACAGGGGGCAGATGGCTACACCTTC. Its translation is CSAYRQGADGYTF.

This clone came up many times. The chain links TRBV9 to TRBJ1-1; D not certain. V lost 0 bases and J 3 bases, leaving 9 bases between the germline ends. Per germline, CDR1 SGDLS and CDR2 YYNGEE. The CDR3 covers 14 residues. As DNA, the CDR3 is TGTGCCAGCAGCGTAGTGCCCGAGGACACTGAAGCTTTCTTT. Amino acid sequence: CASSVVPEDTEAFF.

This clone has a handful of counts. A much larger clone lies one base from this, so it may be a read error. The sample contains more than one DNA sequence encoding this CDR3. J is TRBJ2-3 and V is TRBV15, with D perhaps matching TRBD2 (6 bases). The CDR3 consists of 13 residues. Germline V CDR1 and CDR2: LNHNV, YYDKDF (reference sequence). The CDR3 bases are TGCGCCACCAGCAGAGATGAGGAGGGTACGCAGTATTTT. It is translated as CATSRDEEGTQYF.

The CDR3 spells CSAIMAGDSYEQYF. CDR3 nucleotides: TGCAGTGCTATTATGGCTGGGGATTCCTACGAGCAGTACTTC. The genes are TRBV20-1 and TRBJ2-7; D is ambiguous. The V end was cut by 4 bases, the J end by 1 base, with 14 bases between. The CDR3 is 14 residues long. Germline loops: CDR1 DFQATT, CDR2 SNEGSKA (reference sequence).

About this clone itself: This clone may be a read error of a much larger clone one base away. J is TRBJ2-6 and V is TRBV7-9; D call uncertain. The CDR3 has 11 residues. Germline CDR1 and CDR2: SEHNR and FQNEAQ (reference sequence). The chain's CDR3 is CASSGSNVLTF. The CDR3 DNA sequence: TGTGCCAGCTCTGGGTCCAACGTCCTGACTTTC.